This entry describes one T cell receptor (beta chain). Its antigen is not known. Germline V gene lookup returns CDR1 SGHTA and CDR2 FQGNSA. With V trimmed by 7 bases and J by 3 bases, 13 bases remained unmatched. The CDR3 has 17 residues. This sample was included in a study of cytomegalovirus exposure and HLA in healthy donors. The overall study: Some 87 million unique TCRs from HLA-typed donors were held in an early release of data. Findings and limits, study-wide: A later analysis showed that HLA-associated TCR beta chains had undergone more clonal expansion than equally common others. Some public TCRs appeared in many individuals, while most sequences were rare.

The PCR ran on 60 Vbeta and 13 Jbeta primers. TCRdb keeps only in-frame clones here, not all; method: immunoSEQ multiplex PCR. The sample is made up of over 100,000 clones, and the top ten hold 1.5% to 2% of it. The J gene is TRBJ2-2, the V gene TRBV7-2; the match to TRBD1 covers 8 bases. The sequence derives from a man aged 18 to 35 in good health and CMV-seronegative. Sequencing was carried out using PBMCs. The CDR3 DNA reads as TGTGCCAGCACGCCTCGACAGGGGTTGCCGTACACCGGGGAGCTGTTTTTT. Translating gives CASTPRQGLPYTGELFF.